This TCR beta chain was profiled in a study of neurological immune-mediated disorders. Overall study findings and caveats: Sharing of CDR3 amino acid sequences among expanded clones across subjects was absent, suggesting private repertoires in all groups.

The CDR3 totals 14 residues. Per the germline V gene, CDR1 is MDHEN and CDR2 is SYDVKM. Worth noting for this clonotype: Its antigen remains unknown. A much bigger clone sits one base away, suggesting this may be a read error.

Every sequencing run returned over 190 million TCR-beta sequences, which were derived from 15-18 subjects. A single record per CDR3 protein comes from TCRdb applying MiXCR to the 5' RACE reads. In the table there are roughly 48,000 distinct CDR3 sequences, approximately 12% of which are singletons. Time point denoted: longitudinal time-point 3. Unsorted libraries used 2 million PBMCs kept at -80 degrees C. The receptor was derived from a male donor with HTLV-1-associated myelopathy (HAM/TSP). The sample consisted of PBMCs. J is TRBJ2-7 and V is TRBV28; 8 bases line up with TRBD1. CDR3 coding DNA: TGTGCCAACAGTTTGACAGGGGCGATGGGTGAGCAGTACTTC. Translating it yields CANSLTGAMGEQYF.